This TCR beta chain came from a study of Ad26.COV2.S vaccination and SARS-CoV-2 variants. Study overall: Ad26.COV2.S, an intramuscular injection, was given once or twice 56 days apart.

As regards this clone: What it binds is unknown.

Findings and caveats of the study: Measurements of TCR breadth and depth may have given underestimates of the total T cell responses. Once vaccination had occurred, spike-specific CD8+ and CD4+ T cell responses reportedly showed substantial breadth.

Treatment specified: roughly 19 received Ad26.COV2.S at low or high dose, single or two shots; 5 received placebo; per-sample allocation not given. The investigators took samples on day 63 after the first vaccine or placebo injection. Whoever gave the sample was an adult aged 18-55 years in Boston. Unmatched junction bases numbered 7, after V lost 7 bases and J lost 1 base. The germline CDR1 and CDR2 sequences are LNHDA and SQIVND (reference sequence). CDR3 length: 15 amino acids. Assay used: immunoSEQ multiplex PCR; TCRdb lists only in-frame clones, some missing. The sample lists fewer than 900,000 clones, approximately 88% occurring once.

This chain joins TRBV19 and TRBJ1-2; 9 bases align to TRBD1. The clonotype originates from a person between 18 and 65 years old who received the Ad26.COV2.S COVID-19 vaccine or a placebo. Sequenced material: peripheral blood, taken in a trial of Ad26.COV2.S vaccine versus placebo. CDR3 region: CASTPGQGGNYGYTF. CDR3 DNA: TGTGCCAGTACCCCGGGACAGGGTGGTAACTATGGCTACACCTTC.